These 21 T cell receptor beta chains came from one sample sequenced in a study of somatic mutations in cytotoxic T cells in rheumatoid arthritis. This table comes from immunoSEQ multiplex PCR, and its TCRdb copy is limited to in-frame clones, with some not included. The table lists 5,500 to 6,000 clones, around 84% of them singletons, with approximately 4.6% in the top ten. The sequencing sample was made of CD8+ T cells sorted from blood. The receptors derive from an adult with rheumatoid arthritis.

This clone was picked up one time. This chain joins TRBV6-4 and TRBJ2-3; TRBD2 agrees at 8 bases. The CDR3 has 16 residues. Germline V lookup: CDR1 MRHNA, CDR2 SNTAGT. J was trimmed by 3 bases and V by 0 bases; bases with no gene match: 5. CDR3 nucleotide sequence: TGTGCCAGCAGTGACTCGACGGGAGGGCCAACAGATACGCAGTATTTT. Translating it yields CASSDSTGGPTDTQYF.

The rearrangement uses TRBV27 and TRBJ2-3; a weak D match, TRBD1 (6 bases). The CDR3 has 13 residues. V lost 4 bases to trimming and J lost 10 bases, with 15 bases between them. Germline CDR1 MNHEY, CDR2 SMNVEV (reference sequence). The CDR3 coding sequence is TGTGCCAGCAGTTGGGGGCCTCTAGAGGCGCAGTATTTT. Its translation is CASSWGPLEAQYF.

This clone was seen only a few times. The chain couples TRBV5-4 to TRBJ2-7, with 8 bases fitting TRBD1. The germline V gene has CDR1 SGHNT and CDR2 YYREEE (reference sequence). The CDR3 loop spans 12 amino acids. With 10 bases clipped from V and 2 bases from J, the junction kept 5 bases outside the gene matches. This CDR3 is CAAGTGTYEQYF. The CDR3 DNA reads TGTGCCGCCGGGACAGGAACCTACGAGCAGTACTTC.

The chain employs TRBV6-5 and TRBJ2-7; D ambiguous. The germline CDR1 and CDR2 sequences are MNHEY and SVGAGI. Deletions cut 0 bases from V and 3 bases from J, with 12 bases between. The CDR3 consists of 15 residues. DNA of the CDR3: TGTGCCAGCAGTTACTCCACCGGTGCCGTCTACGAGCAGTACTTC. It is translated as CASSYSTGAVYEQYF.

This clone was picked up a small number of times. Compared with germline, one end of the junction differs, possibly owing to a read error. The V gene is TRBV13, the J gene TRBJ2-3, with 13 bases matching TRBD2. This CDR3 region has 13 residues. Germline V lookup: CDR1 PRHDT, CDR2 FYEKMQ (reference sequence). DNA of the CDR3: TGTGCCAGCAGCCTAGGGACTAGCGGGGCGCAGTATTTT. This translates into CASSLGTSGAQYF.

This clone was detected only a few times. V and J are TRBV21-1 and TRBJ1-1. TRBV21-1 is reported as a pseudogene. The CDR3 length is 9 residues. CDR3 residues: CATTAEAFF. Here the CDR3 DNA reads TGTGCCACCACCGCTGAAGCTTTCTTT.

This chain connects TRBV19 to TRBJ1-2; TRBD1 is a possible D gene (6 bases). This CDR3 spans 15 amino acids. V was trimmed by 1 base and J by 4 bases, leaving 13 bases between them. The germline V gene has CDR1 LNHDA and CDR2 SQIVND (reference sequence). The CDR3 sequence: CASSIGGLQLYGYTF. CDR3 coding DNA: TGTGCCAGTAGTATAGGGGGGCTCCAGCTCTATGGCTACACCTTC. Full variable domain (outside the CDR3, taken from reference TRBV19 and TRBJ1-2): DGGITQSPKYLFRKEGQNVTLSCEQNLNHDAMYWYRQDPGQGLRLIYYSQIVNDFQKGDIAEGYSVSREKKESFPLTVTSAQKNPTAFYLCASSIGGLQLYGYTFGSGTRLTVV.

V gene TRBV13 combines with J gene TRBJ2-7; 7 positions match TRBD1. V lost 5 bases and J lost 5; bases outside the gene matches: 12. CDR1 is PRHDT, CDR2 FYEKMQ, per germline (reference sequence). The CDR3 consists of 15 residues. CDR3 nucleotide sequence: TGTGCCAGCAGCCCCACCCGGGACAGTAGGCACGAGCAGTACTTC. Translating it yields CASSPTRDSRHEQYF.

This chain uses TRBV11-2 with TRBJ2-2; 12 positions agree with TRBD1. The CDR3 has 17 amino acids. Germline V gene data show CDR1 as SGHAT and CDR2 as FQNNGV. Trimming cost V 0 bases and J 11 bases; bases outside gene matches: 10. In DNA form, the CDR3 reads TGTGCCAGCAGCTTAGATTGGGGACAGGGGGCCAGGGGAGAGCTGTTTTTT. As protein: CASSLDWGQGARGELFF.

The chain is built from TRBV11-2 and TRBJ2-5; D gene unclear. The germline V and J ends were trimmed by 5 bases and 2 bases, with 12 bases remaining between them. The CDR3 covers 14 residues. Germline loops: CDR1 SGHAT, CDR2 FQNNGV. The CDR3 coding sequence is TGTGCCAGCAGCGCATTCGGACCTCAAGAGACCCAGTACTTC. Protein product: CASSAFGPQETQYF.

V gene TRBV6-8 combines with J gene TRBJ2-1; a weak D match, TRBD2 (5 bases). Germline V gene lookup returns CDR1 MNHGY and CDR2 SAAAGT. The CDR3 sequence is 16 residues long. The CDR3 sequence is CARSKERSRTYNEQFF. The CDR3 DNA follows: TGTGCGCGATCTAAGGAGCGGAGTCGGACCTACAATGAGCAGTTCTTC.

The CDR3 bases are TGTGCCAGCAGCGGAGGGGGTGCGAATGGCTACACCTTC. Translated, it gives CASSGGGANGYTF. The chain joins TRBV5-4 to TRBJ1-2; tentative D call: TRBD1 (6 bases). V lost 4 bases and J lost 6, with 13 bases in between. The V gene's germline CDR1 is SGHNT and CDR2 YYREEE (reference sequence). This CDR3 is 13 amino acids long.

This chain uses TRBV29-1 with TRBJ2-1, with 11 bases identical to TRBD2. The ends lost 5 bases at V and 5 bases at J; junction bases unmatched: 14. Germline V gene lookup returns CDR1 SQVTM and CDR2 ANQGSEA. There are 17 residues in the CDR3. This chain's CDR3 is CSVRFFSGRASHNEQFF. The CDR3 DNA follows: TGCAGCGTTCGTTTTTTTAGCGGGAGGGCCTCTCACAATGAGCAGTTCTTC.

The chain combines TRBV4-2 with TRBJ2-7; the D gene is possibly TRBD2 (6 bases). Trimming removed 1 base from V and 4 bases from J, with 8 bases in between. The CDR3 is 13 residues long. Germline V CDR1 and CDR2: LGHNA, YNFKEQ. The CDR3 spells CASSQAGEYEQYF. The CDR3 nucleotides read TGTGCCAGCAGCCAAGCGGGAGAATACGAGCAGTACTTC.

CDR3 sequence: CASSFSGGSNNEQFF. For the CDR3, the DNA is TGTGCCAGCAGCTTTTCTGGCGGGAGTAACAATGAGCAGTTCTTC. The chain carries TRBV7-9 and TRBJ2-1; 7 bases map to TRBD2. CDR1 is SEHNR and CDR2 is FQNEAQ in the germline V gene (reference sequence). The junction had 7 bases not matched to a gene; V was cut back by 3 bases and J by 5 bases. The CDR3 is 15 amino acids.

A remark on this clone: One end of the junction varies from germline; a read error may be responsible. This CDR3 reads CASSDSDSHNEQFF. CDR3 DNA sequence: TGTGCCAGCAGTGACTCCGACTCCCACAATGAGCAGTTCTTC. V is TRBV6-4 and J is TRBJ2-1; no definite D call. In germline, CDR1 is MRHNA, CDR2 SNTAGT. This CDR3 contains 14 residues.

This rearrangement joins TRBV9 to TRBJ2-6; 7 bases agree with TRBD1. CDR1 is SGDLS, CDR2 YYNGEE, per germline. V was clipped by 3 bases and J by 2 bases; unmatched bases: 2. The CDR3 is made up of 15 amino acids. CDR3 region: CASSATGPGANVLTF. The CDR3 nucleotides are TGTGCCAGCAGCGCGACAGGGCCTGGGGCCAACGTCCTGACTTTC. The entire variable domain, with the rest obtained from reference TRBV9 and TRBJ2-6, is as follows: DSGVTQTPKHLITATGQRVTLRCSPRSGDLSVYWYQQSLDQGLQFLIQYYNGEERAKGNILERFSAQQFPDLHSELNLSSLELGDSALYFCASSATGPGANVLTFGAGSRLTVL.

The chain carries TRBV30 and TRBJ1-4, with 7 bases that match TRBD1. V lost 2 bases, J lost 4 bases, and 7 bases stayed unmatched. The CDR3 contains 15 residues. Germline V gene lookup returns CDR1 GTSNPN and CDR2 SVGIG (reference sequence). DNA for the CDR3: TGTGCCTGGAGTTCCCGGGACAGCAGTAATGAAAAACTGTTTTTT. It codes for CAWSSRDSSNEKLFF. The whole variable domain, remainder taken from reference TRBV30 and TRBJ1-4, is SQTIHQWPATLVQPVGSPLSLECTVEGTSNPNLYWYRQAAGRGLQLLFYSVGIGQISSEVPQNLSASRPQDRQFILSSKKLLLSDSGFYLCAWSSRDSSNEKLFFGSGTQLSVL.

This chain connects TRBV19 to TRBJ1-4; D not certain. This CDR3 is built from 15 residues. Germline V gives CDR1 LNHDA, CDR2 SQIVND (reference sequence). V lost 3 bases, J lost 7 bases, and 15 bases lay in between. CDR3 protein: CASSMGQEVGEKLFF. As DNA, the CDR3 is TGTGCCAGTAGTATGGGCCAGGAGGTTGGTGAAAAACTGTTTTTT.

The rearrangement joins TRBV28 to TRBJ1-1; TRBD1 matches at 9 bases. CDR1 and CDR2 (germline): MDHEN, SYDVKM. Unmatched junction bases numbered 5, after V lost 0 bases and J lost 0 bases. The CDR3 sequence is 17 residues long. The CDR3 DNA follows: TGTGCCAGCAGTTTATGGGGGACAGGGAGGATGAACACTGAAGCTTTCTTT. It yields the protein CASSLWGTGRMNTEAFF.

The J gene is TRBJ1-3, the V gene TRBV4-3, with D maybe TRBD1 (5 bases). The V end was cut by 0 bases, the J end by 1 base, with 7 bases between. CDR3 length: 15 amino acids. Germline V gene data show CDR1 as LGHNA and CDR2 as YSLEER. The CDR3 spells CASSQEAGSGNTIYF. CDR3 nucleotides: TGCGCCAGCAGCCAAGAGGCAGGGTCTGGAAACACCATATATTTT.